This T cell receptor beta chain was recorded in a study of shared clonotypes between healthy human individuals. Assay: immunoSEQ multiplex PCR; the TCRdb copy retains only in-frame clones and omits some. Among about 610,000 clones listed, more than 95% were seen once. Worth noting for this clone: This same CDR3 is encoded by further DNA sequences in the sample.

Sequenced sample: naive CD4+ T cells sorted from blood. Subset given: CD45RA+ positively selected. The sequence derives from a woman aged 25 to 39 in good health.

Here the CDR3 reads CASSFLTGELFF. The DNA of the CDR3 is TGTGCCAGCAGTTTTTTAACCGGGGAGCTGTTTTTT. The genes are TRBV28 and TRBJ2-2; D call uncertain. The length of the CDR3 is 12 residues. CDR1 MDHEN and CDR2 SYDVKM come from the germline V gene. Deletions cut 3 bases from V and 5 bases from J, with 4 bases between.